A single sample gave rise to the 22 T cell receptor beta chains below, sequenced in a study of breast tumors, draining lymph nodes, adjacent tissues. TCRdb recomputed calls from the multiplex PCR reads with MiXCR, one row per CDR3 protein. The sample has some 250,000 distinct CDR3 sequences; 34% are singletons. The lymph nodes were axillary draining lymph nodes from breast cancer patients. Sequencing was done on a sample of axillary lymph node tissue. The receptors shown here come from a female donor with breast cancer. Some clones in this sample may be carry-over from other donors' samples.

Regarding this clonotype: Possible read error: a much larger clone is one base away. This chain links TRBV24-1 with TRBJ1-2; 7 positions match TRBD1. Germline assignment: CDR1 KGHDR and CDR2 SFDVKD. This CDR3 is 15 amino acids long. CDR3: CASSYSSQGGHGYTF. CDR3 nucleotides: TGTGCCAGCAGTTACTCGAGCCAGGGGGGCCATGGCTACACCTTC.

This clonotype has ten or more counts. The rearrangement links TRBV10-3 to TRBJ2-7; D remains ambiguous. The CDR3 extends over 13 amino acids. CDR1 and CDR2 from the germline V gene are ENHRY and SYGVKD. V lost 6 bases, J lost 0 bases, and 9 bases lay in between. The CDR3 DNA follows: TGTGCCATCAGGAAGGACGGCTCCTACGAGCAGTACTTC. Translation gives CAIRKDGSYEQYF.

As concerns this clonotype: One base away lies a much larger clone, so this may be a sequencing read error. The gene calls are TRBV5-6 and TRBJ2-5; weak D call: TRBD2 (6 bases). In germline, CDR1 is SGHDT, CDR2 YYEEEE. The CDR3 loop spans 13 amino acids. For the CDR3, the DNA is TGTGCCAGCACCCGGGACTTTCAAGGGACCCAGTACTTC. This sequence encodes CASTRDFQGTQYF.

This clonotype was seen repeatedly, ten times or more. The V and J genes are TRBV12-3 or TRBV12-4 and TRBJ1-4; possibly TRBD1 for D (6 bases). This CDR3 has 15 residues. V lost 4 bases, J lost 5 bases, and 14 bases lay in between. The CDR3 DNA is TGTGCCAGCAGTTCCTCCGGGACAAAAAATGAAAAACTGTTTTTT. Its translation is CASSSSGTKNEKLFF.

This clonotype was recorded at least ten times. This chain connects TRBV2 to TRBJ2-5; TRBD2 agrees at 7 bases. Trimming removed 8 bases from V and 4 bases from J; junction bases left unmatched: 1. The V gene's germline CDR1 is SNHLY and CDR2 FYNNEI. This CDR3 has 11 residues. CDR3 coding DNA: TGTGCCAGCGGGAGGGGAGAGACCCAGTACTTC. Translation: CASGRGETQYF.

This clonotype came up many times. The chain employs TRBV20-1 and TRBJ2-5, with D maybe TRBD2 (6 bases). The V end was cut by 1 base, the J end by 0 bases, with 9 bases between. This CDR3 has 14 residues. The germline gives CDR1 DFQATT, CDR2 SNEGSKA (reference sequence). The DNA for the CDR3 is TGCAGTGCTAGAGCGGGACTCCACCAAGAGACCCAGTACTTC. The encoded protein is CSARAGLHQETQYF.

Of note for this clonotype: This may be a read error: a much more frequent sequence differs by one nucleotide. The chain joins TRBV7-3 to TRBJ2-5, with 7 positions matching TRBD2. Per germline, CDR1 SGHTA and CDR2 FQGTGA. The CDR3 is 13 residues long. CDR3 bases: TGTGCCAGCAGCTGGGAGGGTCGAGAGACCCAGTGCTTC. The encoded protein is CASSWEGRETQCF.

Details on this clonotype: A much more abundant neighbour one base away suggests this may be a read error. V and J are TRBV20-1 and TRBJ2-7, with 7 bases fitting TRBD2. CDR1 is DFQATT and CDR2 is SNEGSKA in the germline V gene (reference sequence). This CDR3 spans 13 amino acids. CDR3 sequence reads: CSAGEAGPYAQYF. The CDR3 DNA is TGCAGTGCCGGAGAAGCGGGGCCCTACGCGCAGTACTTC.

As to this clonotype: The CDR3 ends on some other residue instead of the conserved phenylalanine or tryptophan, so this is likely a read error. The CDR3 sequence is CASIGRGRRYNSPLHS. As DNA, the CDR3 is TGTGCCAGCATCGGACGGGGCCGAAGATATAATTCACCCCTCCACTCT. The rearrangement links TRBV6-2 or TRBV6-3 to TRBJ1-6; D might be TRBD1 (5 bases). The CDR3 is 16 residues long. Germline V gene sequence: CDR1 MNHEY, CDR2 SVGEGT. V gave up 7 bases and J gave up 4 bases, with 17 bases separating them.

This clonotype was detected ten times or more. V is TRBV2 and J is TRBJ2-2; D is ambiguous. This CDR3 has 11 amino acids. V was pared by 4 bases and J by 7 bases, with 4 bases between. Germline V gene lookup returns CDR1 SNHLY and CDR2 FYNNEI. The CDR3 sequence is CASSGVGELFF. CDR3 bases: TGTGCCAGCAGTGGGGTCGGGGAGCTGTTTTTT.

The chain uses TRBV15 and TRBJ2-2, with TRBD2 matching 8 bases. The CDR3 loop spans 15 amino acids. V trimming: 8 bases; J trimming: 4 bases; junction bases outside the gene matches: 9. The germline V gene encodes CDR1 LNHNV and CDR2 YYDKDF (reference sequence). DNA for the CDR3: TGTGCCACCGGCCTCAGCGGGAGAACCACCGGGGAGCTGTTTTTT. This codes for CATGLSGRTTGELFF.

Many counts were recorded for this clonotype. This sequence joins TRBV15 and TRBJ2-1; the D call may be TRBD1 or TRBD2 (5 bases each). Germline assignment: CDR1 LNHNV and CDR2 YYDKDF (reference sequence). Trimming took 1 base from V and 9 from J, leaving 10 bases between them. The CDR3 sequence is 13 residues long. The DNA of the CDR3 is TGTGCCACCAGCAGAGGGGGGATCGGTGAGCAGTTCTTC. It specifies CATSRGGIGEQFF.

This rearrangement joins TRBV6-1 to TRBJ2-1; D not certain. This CDR3 contains 13 residues. The ends were cut back, 2 bases at V and 5 bases at J, with 7 bases in the middle. Germline V gene data show CDR1 as MNHNS and CDR2 as SASEGT. CDR3 region: CASSESRNNEQFF. The CDR3 coding sequence is TGTGCCAGCAGTGAATCGAGAAACAATGAGCAGTTCTTC.

This clonotype was observed at least ten times. The rearrangement links TRBV12-3 or TRBV12-4 to TRBJ1-6, with 7 bases matching TRBD1. The V gene end was trimmed by 5 bases and the J gene end by 6 bases; junction bases not matched to a gene: 10. The CDR3 has 16 amino acids. The CDR3: CASSLNGQASNSPLHF. CDR3 DNA: TGTGCCAGCAGTCTAAACGGACAGGCGAGTAATTCACCCCTCCACTTT.

This clonotype was counted ten times or more. The rearrangement uses TRBV20-1 and TRBJ2-1; the match to TRBD2 covers 14 bases. The CDR3 length is 18 residues. The germline V gene encodes CDR1 DFQATT and CDR2 SNEGSKA (reference sequence). The ends lost 4 bases at V and 7 bases at J; junction bases unmatched: 15. DNA for the CDR3: TGCAGTGCTATAAAACCCCTAGGACTAGCGGGAGGTAGGAATGAGCAGTTCTTC. Translated, it gives CSAIKPLGLAGGRNEQFF.

The chain combines TRBV10-3 with TRBJ1-6; 8 bases fit TRBD1. The junction had 7 bases not matched to a gene; V was cut back by 3 bases and J by 6 bases. This CDR3 region has 16 residues. The germline V gene has CDR1 ENHRY and CDR2 SYGVKD. CDR3 coding DNA: TGTGCCATCAGTGAAGCGGGACAGGAGATTAATTCACCCCTCCACTTT. Translation gives CAISEAGQEINSPLHF.

The chain has TRBV7-6 and TRBJ2-6; D is possibly TRBD2 (6 bases). Germline V gene sequence: CDR1 SGHVS, CDR2 FNYEAQ. Trimming pared 3 bases from V and 2 bases from J, leaving 20 bases between. The CDR3 runs to 19 residues. The CDR3 reads CASSLGGPTPGTGANVLTF. The CDR3 nucleotides read TGTGCCAGCAGCTTGGGGGGACCTACACCGGGGACTGGGGCCAACGTCCTGACTTTC.

This clonotype was found many times. The chain is built from TRBV20-1 and TRBJ2-7; 10 positions match TRBD1. With 5 bases clipped from V and 2 bases from J, the junction kept 3 bases outside the gene matches. CDR3 length equals 13 residues. Germline values: CDR1 DFQATT, CDR2 SNEGSKA (reference sequence). The CDR3 reads CSASGQGTYEQYF. In DNA, the CDR3 is TGCAGTGCTTCGGGACAGGGGACCTACGAGCAGTACTTC.

This clonotype appeared many times. The rearrangement uses TRBV5-6 and TRBJ1-2, with TRBD1 identical over 8 bases. Unmatched junction bases numbered 5, after V lost 0 bases and J lost 1 base. Germline V gene data show CDR1 as SGHDT and CDR2 as YYEEEE. The CDR3 covers 16 residues. This CDR3 reads CASSLALTGGNYGYTF. The CDR3, as DNA: TGTGCCAGCAGCTTGGCCCTAACAGGGGGTAACTATGGCTACACCTTC.

In this sample, this clonotype turned up many times. The chain joins TRBV11-1 to TRBJ2-5; D perhaps matches TRBD1 (5 bases). Trimming removed 5 bases from V and 7 bases from J, with 17 bases in between. The CDR3 length is 14 residues. Germline CDR1 and CDR2: SGHAT and FQDESV (reference sequence). CDR3 nucleotides: TGTGCCAGCAGCCCAGTTCAGGGCCTCGGGACCCAGTACTTC. Its translation: CASSPVQGLGTQYF.

Many counts were recorded for this clonotype. This chain uses TRBV3-1 with TRBJ1-2; TRBD1 matches 8 bases. Germline CDR1 is LGHDT and CDR2 is YNNKEL (reference sequence). The ends lost 4 bases at V and 7 bases at J; junction bases unmatched: 5. The CDR3 covers 13 residues. DNA for the CDR3: TGTGCCAGCAGCCGACAGGGGTCAGGTGGCTACACCTTC. This translates into CASSRQGSGGYTF.

Concerning this clonotype itself: The junction departs from the called germline gene at one end, perhaps through a read error. This chain links TRBV6-2 or TRBV6-3 with TRBJ2-1, with D hard to call. The CDR3 is made up of 11 amino acids. The germline gives CDR1 MNHEY, CDR2 SVGEGT. CDR3 residues: CASTYVGEQFF. CDR3 sequence (DNA): TGTGCCAGCACTTACGTCGGTGAGCAGTTCTTC.